The entry that follows covers one T cell receptor beta chain sequence. The CDR3 contains 16 residues. Germline V gives CDR1 MNHEY, CDR2 SMNVEV (reference sequence). After removal of 2 bases from V and 2 bases from J, the junction contained 7 bases not matched to a gene. The PCR used 60 Vbeta and 13 Jbeta primers. The method was immunoSEQ multiplex PCR; TCRdb's version includes in-frame clones alone and lacks a portion of them. The sample has around 160,000 clones; about 77% are singletons. This specimen comes from a study of cytomegalovirus exposure and HLA in healthy donors. Sequencing was done on a sample of PBMCs. V and J are TRBV27 and TRBJ2-3, with 7 positions matching TRBD2. The clonotype was recovered from a man between 18 and 35 years old in good health and CMV-seropositive. The CDR3 sequence is CASSLGIAGPTDTQYF. CDR3 nucleotides: TGTGCCAGCAGTTTAGGGATAGCGGGCCCCACAGATACGCAGTATTTT.